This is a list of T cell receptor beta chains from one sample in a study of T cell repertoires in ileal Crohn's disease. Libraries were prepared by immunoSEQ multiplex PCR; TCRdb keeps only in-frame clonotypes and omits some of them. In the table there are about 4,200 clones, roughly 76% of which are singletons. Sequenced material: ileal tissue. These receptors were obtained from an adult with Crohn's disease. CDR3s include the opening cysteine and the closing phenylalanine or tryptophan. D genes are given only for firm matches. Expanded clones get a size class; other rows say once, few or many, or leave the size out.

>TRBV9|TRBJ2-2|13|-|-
TGTGCCAGCAGCCCCTCGATTACCGGGGAGCTGTTTTTT
CASSPSITGELFF
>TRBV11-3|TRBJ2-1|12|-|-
TGTGCCAGCAGCTTACAGGGCAATGAGCAGTTCTTC
CASSLQGNEQFF
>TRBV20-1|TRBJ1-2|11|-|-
TGCAGTTTTCCATGGAACTATGGCTACACCTTC
CSFPWNYGYTF
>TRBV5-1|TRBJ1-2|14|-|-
TGCGCCAGCAGCTTGGCTGGCAAGGCTGGTGGCTACACCTTC
CASSLAGKAGGYTF
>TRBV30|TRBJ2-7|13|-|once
TGTGCCTGGAGGGGAACAGGGCCTGGCGAGCAGTACTTC
CAWRGTGPGEQYF
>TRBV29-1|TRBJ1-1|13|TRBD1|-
TGCAGCGTCCTATGGACAGGGACACTTGAAGCTTTCTTT
CSVLWTGTLEAFF
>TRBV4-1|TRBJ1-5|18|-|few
TGCGCCAGCAGCCAAGATAGTATGAGCGGGGCCTCGGGTCAGCCCCAGCATTTT
CASSQDSMSGASGQPQHF
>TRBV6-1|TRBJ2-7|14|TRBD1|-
TGTGCCAGCACCTGGACAGGGGGTCGTTACGAGCAGTACTTC
CASTWTGGRYEQYF
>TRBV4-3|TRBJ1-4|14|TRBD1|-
TGCGCCAGCAGCCACGGGACAGGGGGAAAAAAACTGTTTTTT
CASSHGTGGKKLFF
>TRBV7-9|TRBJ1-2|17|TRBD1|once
TGTGCCAGCAGCCACGGATATGGATTGGACAGGGCGGATGGCTACACCTTC
CASSHGYGLDRADGYTF
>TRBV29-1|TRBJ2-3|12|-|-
TGCAGCGTTGTTGGCAGCACAGATACGCAGTATTTT
CSVVGSTDTQYF
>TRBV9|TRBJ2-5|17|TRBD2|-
TGTGCCAGCAGCCCGGGACTAGCGGGAGGGCGCGGAGAGACCCAGTACTTC
CASSPGLAGGRGETQYF
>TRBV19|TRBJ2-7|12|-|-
TGTGCCAGTAGTAAAGCAGGAAACGAGCAGTACTTC
CASSKAGNEQYF
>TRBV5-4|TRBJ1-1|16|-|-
TGTGCCAGCAGCACCGCCAGGGCCTCCCCGAACACTGAAGCTTTCTTT
CASSTARASPNTEAFF
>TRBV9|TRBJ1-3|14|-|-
TGTGCCAGCAGTAGGTTTAGCTCTGGAAACACCATATATTTT
CASSRFSSGNTIYF
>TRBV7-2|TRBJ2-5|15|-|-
TGTGCCAGCAGCTCCGATAGCGCACCCCAGAAGACCCAGTACTTC
CASSSDSAPQKTQYF
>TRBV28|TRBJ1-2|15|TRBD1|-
TGTGCCAGCAGCTCCCCGTGGGGACAGGGCTATGGCTACACCTTC
CASSSPWGQGYGYTF
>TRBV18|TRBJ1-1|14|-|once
TGTGCCAGCTCACGCGAAGCAGGGAACACTGAAGCTTTCTTT
CASSREAGNTEAFF
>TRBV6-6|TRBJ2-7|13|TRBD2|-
TGTGCCAGCAGTTATTTAGCGGGCTACGAGCAGTACTTC
CASSYLAGYEQYF
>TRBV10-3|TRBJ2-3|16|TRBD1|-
TGTGCCATCAGTGAGTCCGGGACAGGGGTTCAAAATACGCAGTATTTT
CAISESGTGVQNTQYF
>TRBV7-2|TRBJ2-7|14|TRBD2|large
TGTGCCAGCAGCTTAGCGGGGGGAGGGGACGAGCAGTACTTC
CASSLAGGGDEQYF
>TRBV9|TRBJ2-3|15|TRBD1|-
TGTGCCAGCAGCGTAAGCACAGGGGTACCAGATACGCAGTATTTT
CASSVSTGVPDTQYF
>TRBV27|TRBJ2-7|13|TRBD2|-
TGTGCCAGCAAGGAAGCGGGACGGGAGGAGCAGTACTTC
CASKEAGREEQYF
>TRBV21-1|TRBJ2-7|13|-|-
TGTGCCAGCAACCACAGGGGGATTCGGGAGCAGTACTTC
CASNHRGIREQYF
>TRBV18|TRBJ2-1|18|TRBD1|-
TGTGCCAGCTCACCCACGTCCCGGGACAGGGGCCCCTACAATGAGCAGTTCTTC
CASSPTSRDRGPYNEQFF
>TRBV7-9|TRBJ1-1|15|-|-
TGTGCCAGCAGCTCAACAGGGCGACGGGACACTGAAGCTTTCTTT
CASSSTGRRDTEAFF